The 9 T cell receptor beta chains presented below share a single source sample, sequenced in a study of blood T cell repertoires in COVID-19. Generated by immunoSEQ multiplex PCR, the TCRdb table keeps only in-frame clones and is missing some. The sample lists 120,000 or so clones, approximately 87% occurring once. Source material: peripheral blood. All receptors derive from a man aged 65 to 85 who had recovered from COVID-19.

The DNA of the CDR3 is TGTGCCAGCAGCCAGAGACTAGCGGGCACCGGGGAGCTGTTTTTT. Its translation is CASSQRLAGTGELFF. The V call is TRBV27, the J call TRBJ2-2, with 10 bases fitting TRBD2. The ends lost 6 bases at V and 4 bases at J; junction bases unmatched: 5. There are 15 residues in the CDR3. Germline CDR1 MNHEY, CDR2 SMNVEV (reference sequence).

The gene calls are TRBV19 and TRBJ2-3; D is uncertain. Trimming left V 7 bases short and J 2 bases short, with 16 bases between. Germline V gene sequence: CDR1 LNHDA, CDR2 SQIVND (reference sequence). The CDR3 has 15 residues. CDR3 residues: CASMDRVRNTDTQYF. The CDR3 nucleotides are TGTGCCAGTATGGATCGGGTGAGAAACACAGATACGCAGTATTTT.

The chain links TRBV28 to TRBJ1-6, with 10 bases that match TRBD1. Germline V gives CDR1 MDHEN, CDR2 SYDVKM. The J segment lost 8 bases and the V segment lost 6 bases, leaving 7 bases of the junction unmatched. CDR3 size: 15 residues. The CDR3 reads CASRPPDRGDSPLHF. The CDR3 coding sequence is TGTGCCAGCAGACCTCCGGACAGGGGGGATTCACCCCTCCACTTT.

The V and J genes are TRBV4-2 and TRBJ2-7, with 10 bases that match TRBD1. The CDR3 covers 16 residues. With V trimmed by 0 bases and J by 4 bases, 6 bases remained unmatched. CDR1 and CDR2 (germline): LGHNA, YNFKEQ. CDR3 coding DNA: TGTGCCAGCAGCCAAGATAGGGGACAGGGGACGTACGAGCAGTACTTC. Its translation: CASSQDRGQGTYEQYF.

The sample holds one count of this clone. The chain joins TRBV5-1 to TRBJ2-2; D unresolved. Germline values: CDR1 SGHRS, CDR2 YFSETQ. The V end lost 4 bases, the J end lost 6 bases, and 10 bases lay between the germline ends. CDR3 length: 13 residues. CDR3 protein: CASSLVPAGELFF. In DNA form, the CDR3 reads TGCGCCAGCAGCCTAGTCCCAGCCGGGGAGCTGTTTTTT.

The chain has TRBV7-3 and TRBJ2-2, with D possibly being TRBD2 (7 bases). The CDR3 is 19 amino acids. The ends were cut back, 5 bases at V and 3 bases at J, with 25 bases in the middle. Germline assignment: CDR1 SGHTA and CDR2 FQGTGA. CDR3 coding DNA: TGTGCCAGCAGCCGCCGGGGGCAGCGGGGAACGGCGGACACCGGGGAGCTGTTTTTT. Residues: CASSRRGQRGTADTGELFF.

The chain is built from TRBV5-4 and TRBJ2-1; D is perhaps TRBD2 (7 bases). CDR1 and CDR2 (germline): SGHNT, YYREEE (reference sequence). Trimming removed 0 bases at V and 8 bases at J, with 12 bases between. The CDR3 sequence is 14 residues long. DNA of the CDR3: TGTGCCAGCAGCTTGGATAGGGGGGGCGATGAGCAGTTCTTC. Translation gives CASSLDRGGDEQFF.

The gene calls are TRBV3-1 (or the pseudogene TRBV3-2) and TRBJ2-5; 9 nucleotides line up with TRBD1. Per the germline V gene, CDR1 is LGHDT and CDR2 is YNNKEL (reference sequence). With V trimmed by 1 base and J by 6 bases, 21 bases remained unmatched. This CDR3 region has 20 residues. CDR3 residues: CASSQGTGECNGRMRKTQYF. The CDR3 DNA sequence: TGTGCCAGCAGCCAAGGGACAGGGGAATGTAACGGGAGAATGAGAAAGACCCAGTACTTC.

The V and J genes are TRBV6-1 and TRBJ1-6, with no clear D. This CDR3 has 15 amino acids. The germline V gene has CDR1 MNHNS and CDR2 SASEGT. Trimming stripped 0 bases from V and 10 bases from J, with 13 bases between. DNA for the CDR3: TGTGCCAGCAGTGAAGCATGGGCAGGCATCTCACCCCTCCACTTT. Translating it yields CASSEAWAGISPLHF.